The 2 T cell receptor beta chains given below trace back to one sample, sequenced in a study of T-cell memory formation after mild COVID-19. In TCRdb, the 5' RACE reads were re-called with MiXCR into one record per CDR3 protein. Among 200,000 or so distinct CDR3 sequences listed, about 17% were seen once. The sequenced sample consisted of PBMCs or a T cell subset sorted from them (not recorded which). The receptors shown here come from an adult woman who had mild COVID-19 (a few samples of this study predate the infection). Cell type and time point are not known.

This clonotype was counted many times. The chain joins TRBV7-2 to TRBJ2-2, with unresolved D. Germline V lookup: CDR1 SGHTA, CDR2 FQGNSA. V lost 8 bases to trimming and J lost 1 base, with 11 bases between them. The CDR3 extends over 14 amino acids. CDR3 amino acids: CASSIGRNTGELFF. The CDR3 DNA is TGTGCCAGCTCAATAGGACGGAACACCGGGGAGCTGTTTTTT.

This clonotype was counted at least ten times. The chain uses TRBV4-3 and TRBJ1-6; D ambiguous. This CDR3 has 16 residues. Germline CDR1 reads LGHNA; CDR2 reads YSLEER. The V and J ends lost 0 bases and 0 bases respectively, with 6 bases between them. The DNA for the CDR3 is TGCGCCAGCAGCCAAGATGGGAGCTCCTATAATTCACCCCTCCACTTT. This translates into CASSQDGSSYNSPLHF.